This is a list of T cell receptor beta chains from one sample in a study of T cells expressing NK-cell markers. Using the 5' RACE reads, TCRdb records one entry per CDR3 protein without DNA. Its table lists approximately 170,000 distinct CDR3 sequences. Sequencing used blood T cells: a sorted CD56 or NKG2C T cell subset, CD4+ or CD8+ T cells, or bulk PBMC T cells (not recorded which). Receptors originate from a man between 18 and 69 years old in good health. Each CDR3 is given with its conserved first and last residue.

TRBV12-3/TRBV12-4	13	TRBJ1-5	CASSPEAYQPQHF
TRBV7-8	15	TRBJ2-1	CASSLPDSPYNEQFF
TRBV27	20	TRBJ2-3	CASSLSMWVPQRGGADTQYF
TRBV9	16	TRBJ1-6	CASSVGVSSYNSPLHF
TRBV7-9	13	TRBJ1-1	CASTGAWRTEAFF
TRBV7-2	15	TRBJ1-2	CASSFPGQGDYGYTF
TRBV11-2	15	TRBJ2-3	CASSLDPSSQDTQYF
TRBV6-5	15	TRBJ1-5	CASSYSGGSNQPQHF
TRBV4-1	13	TRBJ2-2	CASSQERTGELFF
TRBV28	18	TRBJ1-3	CASIGTGLRDWEGNTIYF
TRBV6-1	18	TRBJ1-2	CASSPFGDRELFSYGYTF
TRBV15	12	TRBJ2-7	CATGAGGGEQYF
TRBV7-9	12	TRBJ2-7	CASSLGTREQYF
TRBV12-3/TRBV12-4	14	TRBJ2-5	CASSLLGSSETQYF
TRBV7-9	15	TRBJ2-6	CASSRSGSGANVLTF
TRBV29-1	16	TRBJ2-1	CSVRTSGGLDYNEQFF
TRBV2	15	TRBJ1-1	CASSEEADRYTEAFF
TRBV7-2	15	TRBJ2-5	CASSLAGTVKETQYF
TRBV10-3	15	TRBJ2-3	CATSVRGGPTDTQYF
TRBV5-1	15	TRBJ2-1	CASSLGDRKVDEQFF
TRBV5-5	17	TRBJ1-6	CASSTPAGGVHNSPLHF
TRBV3-1	17	TRBJ2-7	CASSQDMQRGDRYEQYF